Listed here are 17 T cell receptor beta chains from one sample, sequenced in a study of blood T cell repertoires in COVID-19. TCRdb's copy holds only in-frame clones and misses some; the assay was immunoSEQ multiplex PCR. The data contain some 290,000 clones, about nine tenths of them singletons. The sequencing input was peripheral blood. The receptors originated from a woman between 45 and 65 years old who had recovered from COVID-19.

The gene calls are TRBV25-1 and TRBJ1-1; D unresolved. CDR1 MGHDK and CDR2 SYGVNS come from the germline V gene. The CDR3 extends over 15 amino acids. V lost 3 bases and J lost 8, with 19 bases in between. The DNA for the CDR3 is TGTGCCAGCAGTGACCACCTAAACGGGTATCGAGAAGCTTTCTTT. It specifies CASSDHLNGYREAFF.

The chain uses TRBV7-8 and TRBJ2-1, with 8 positions matching TRBD2. Germline V CDR1 and CDR2: SGHVS, FQNEAQ. This CDR3 is 15 amino acids long. With 1 base clipped from V and 9 bases from J, the junction kept 8 bases outside the gene matches. Written as DNA, the CDR3 is TGTGCCAGCAGCTTAGTAAGCGGGAGCCGGGTTGAGCAGTTCTTC. As protein: CASSLVSGSRVEQFF.

This chain links TRBV3-1 (or the pseudogene TRBV3-2) with TRBJ1-1; 9 bases map to TRBD1. J lost 4 bases, V lost 7 bases, and 7 bases had no gene match. CDR3 length: 14 residues. Per germline, CDR1 LGHDT and CDR2 YNNKEL (reference sequence). CDR3 loop: CASNSRDRATEAFF. The CDR3 nucleotides are TGTGCCAGCAATTCCCGGGACAGGGCCACTGAAGCTTTCTTT.

The J gene is TRBJ2-7, the V gene TRBV3-1 (or the pseudogene TRBV3-2); 16 bases match TRBD2. Per the germline V gene, CDR1 is LGHDT and CDR2 is YNNKEL (reference sequence). The junction had 5 bases not matched to a gene; V was cut back by 3 bases and J by 6 bases. The CDR3 runs 16 residues. CDR3 in DNA: TGTGCCAGCAGCCAGGCCGGGACTAGCGGGAGGGCCGAGCAGTACTTC. It is translated as CASSQAGTSGRAEQYF.

To note about this clone: Other DNA sequences in this sample translate to the same CDR3. This chain uses TRBV30 with TRBJ1-2, with TRBD1 matching 11 bases. V dropped 2 bases and J dropped 4; count of bases not matched to a gene: 3. The germline CDR1 and CDR2 sequences are GTSNPN and SVGIG (reference sequence). This CDR3 region has 14 residues. In nucleotides, the CDR3 is TGTGCCTGGAGTAGGGACAGGGGGTTCTATGGCTACACCTTC. As protein: CAWSRDRGFYGYTF.

A remark on this clone: Other nucleotide sequences from this sample produce the same CDR3. V and J are TRBV5-1 and TRBJ1-1; the D is unclear. The germline gives CDR1 SGHRS, CDR2 YFSETQ. The CDR3 sequence is 14 residues long. V lost 0 bases and J 0 bases, leaving 6 bases between the germline ends. The CDR3 nucleotides are TGCGCCAGCAGCTTGGACAGTATGAACACTGAAGCTTTCTTT. Residues: CASSLDSMNTEAFF.

The chain recombines TRBV29-1 with TRBJ1-1; D gene ambiguous. The CDR3 is 13 residues long. CDR1 is SQVTM and CDR2 is ANQGSEA in the germline V gene. Trimming stripped 4 bases from V and 0 bases from J, with 9 bases between. As DNA, the CDR3 is TGCAGCGTTGCACTAGGTCTGAACACTGAAGCTTTCTTT. It specifies CSVALGLNTEAFF.

This clone was picked up a small number of times. V and J are TRBV15 and TRBJ2-2, with D tentatively TRBD2 (6 bases). Per germline, CDR1 LNHNV and CDR2 YYDKDF (reference sequence). Trimming took 3 bases from V and 6 from J, leaving 20 bases between them. The CDR3 is 17 residues long. The CDR3 coding sequence is TGTGCCACCAGCAGGGGCTCCGGGACTGCCTTCCCCGGGGAGCTGTTTTTT. Its protein product is CATSRGSGTAFPGELFF.

This chain joins TRBV13 and TRBJ2-3, with 10 bases fitting TRBD2. This CDR3 region has 16 residues. Looked up from germline, CDR1 is PRHDT and CDR2 is FYEKMQ (reference sequence). Germline trimming cut 7 bases from V and 3 bases from J; bases unmatched to any gene: 10. The CDR3 nucleotides are TGTGCCAGCATAATCTCAGGACTAGCGGTAACAGATACGCAGTATTTT. Encoded protein: CASIISGLAVTDTQYF. Complete variable domain (other parts from reference TRBV13 and TRBJ2-3): AAGVIQSPRHLIKEKRETATLKCYPIPRHDTVYWYQQGPGQDPQFLISFYEKMQSDKGSIPDRFSAQQFSDYHSELNMSSLELGDSALYFCASIISGLAVTDTQYFGPGTRLTVL.

J is TRBJ2-3 and V is TRBV28; TRBD2 matches 7 bases. The trim removed 7 bases at V and 4 bases at J, leaving 8 bases unmatched. There are 14 residues in the CDR3. Germline CDR1 MDHEN, CDR2 SYDVKM. DNA of the CDR3: TGTGCCAGCAACGAGCGGGATTCGGCAGATACGCAGTATTTT. It encodes CASNERDSADTQYF.

The rearrangement links TRBV10-3 to TRBJ2-1, with 10 bases identical to TRBD2. V dropped 4 bases and J dropped 8; count of bases not matched to a gene: 20. CDR1 is ENHRY, CDR2 SYGVKD, per germline. CDR3 length: 19 amino acids. This CDR3 reads CAISVFGASGSSISDEQFF. As DNA, the CDR3 is TGTGCCATCAGTGTTTTCGGGGCTAGCGGGAGTTCCATATCCGATGAGCAGTTCTTC.

The chain couples TRBV27 to TRBJ2-7, with D tentatively TRBD2 (5 bases). CDR3 length: 13 residues. Per the germline V gene, CDR1 is MNHEY and CDR2 is SMNVEV (reference sequence). V was cut by 4 bases and J by 6 bases, with 13 bases left in between. The CDR3 region has the DNA TGTGCCAGCAGTTCCGTGAGGGCCGGCGAGCAGTACTTC. Translating it yields CASSSVRAGEQYF.

The CDR3 reads CASRPGGAGVKFGSRFF. CDR3 nucleotides: TGTGCCAGCAGACCCGGCGGGGCGGGAGTAAAGTTTGGTAGTCGGTTCTTC. The chain couples TRBV5-6 to TRBJ2-1; 7 nucleotides line up with TRBD2. The CDR3 has 17 amino acids. Germline assignment: CDR1 SGHDT and CDR2 YYEEEE. The J segment lost 15 bases and the V segment lost 5 bases, leaving 26 bases of the junction unmatched. Complete variable domain (other parts from reference TRBV5-6 and TRBJ2-1): DAGVTQSPTHLIKTRGQQVTLRCSPKSGHDTVSWYQQALGQGPQFIFQYYEEEERQRGNFPDRFSGHQFPNYSSELNVNALLLGDSALYLCASRPGGAGVKFGSRFFGPGTRLTVL.

Only a few counts were recorded for this clone. The chain uses TRBV20-1 and TRBJ1-1, with 8 bases fitting TRBD1. V trimming: 5 bases; J trimming: 6 bases; junction bases outside the gene matches: 2. This CDR3 is 11 amino acids long. Germline V gene sequence: CDR1 DFQATT, CDR2 SNEGSKA (reference sequence). CDR3 in amino acids: CSAGRGPEAFF. The CDR3 DNA reads TGCAGTGCTGGCAGGGGGCCTGAAGCTTTCTTT.

This chain uses TRBV9 with TRBJ1-2; TRBD1 matches 10 bases. V shed 4 bases and J 2 bases; nucleotides not matched to a gene: 5. Germline V gene lookup returns CDR1 SGDLS and CDR2 YYNGEE. This CDR3 has 15 amino acids. CDR3 nucleotide sequence: TGTGCCAGCAGCTTCGAGACAGGGGGCAACTATGGCTACACCTTC. It codes for CASSFETGGNYGYTF.

The J gene is TRBJ1-2, the V gene TRBV12-3 or TRBV12-4; D is perhaps TRBD1 (5 bases). The V gene lost 4 bases and the J gene lost 10 bases, with 16 bases spanning the gap. The CDR3 runs to 13 residues. In DNA form, the CDR3 reads TGTGCCAGCAGTTGGCAGGGACTAGACGCCTACACCTTC. This sequence encodes CASSWQGLDAYTF.

This chain uses TRBV6-1 with TRBJ2-7; D unclear. Germline CDR1 and CDR2: MNHNS and SASEGT. V lost 4 bases and J 2 bases, leaving 21 bases between the germline ends. The CDR3 extends over 17 amino acids. This chain's CDR3 is CASSGGPRPFFPYEQYF. CDR3 bases: TGTGCCAGCAGTGGCGGTCCCAGACCCTTCTTTCCCTACGAGCAGTACTTC.